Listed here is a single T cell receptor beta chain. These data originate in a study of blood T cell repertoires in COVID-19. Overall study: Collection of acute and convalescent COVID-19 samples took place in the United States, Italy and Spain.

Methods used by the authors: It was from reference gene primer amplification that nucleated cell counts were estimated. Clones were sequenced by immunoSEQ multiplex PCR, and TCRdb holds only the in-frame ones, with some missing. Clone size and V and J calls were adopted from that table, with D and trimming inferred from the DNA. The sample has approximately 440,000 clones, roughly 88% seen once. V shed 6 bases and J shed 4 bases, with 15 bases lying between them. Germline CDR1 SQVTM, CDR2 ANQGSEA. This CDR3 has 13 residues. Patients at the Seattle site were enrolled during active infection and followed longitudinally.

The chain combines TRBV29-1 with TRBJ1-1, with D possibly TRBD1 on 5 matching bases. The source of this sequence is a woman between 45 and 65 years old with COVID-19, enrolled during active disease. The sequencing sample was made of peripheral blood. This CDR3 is CSVPVAGITEAFF. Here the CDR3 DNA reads TGCAGCGTCCCCGTCGCAGGGATCACTGAAGCTTTCTTT.